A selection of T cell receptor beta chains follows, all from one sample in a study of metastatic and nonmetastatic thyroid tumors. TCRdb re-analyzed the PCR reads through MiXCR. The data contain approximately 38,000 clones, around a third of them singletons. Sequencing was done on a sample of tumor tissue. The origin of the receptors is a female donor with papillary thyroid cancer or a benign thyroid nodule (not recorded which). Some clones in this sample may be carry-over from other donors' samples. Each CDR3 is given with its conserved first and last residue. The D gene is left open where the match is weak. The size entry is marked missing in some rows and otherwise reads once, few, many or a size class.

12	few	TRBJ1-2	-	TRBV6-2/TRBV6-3	CASRGPIYGYTF	TGTGCCAGCCGGGGCCCCATCTATGGCTACACCTTC
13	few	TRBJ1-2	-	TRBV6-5	CASSYESAGGYTF	TGTGCCAGCAGTTATGAAAGCGCTGGTGGCTACACCTTC
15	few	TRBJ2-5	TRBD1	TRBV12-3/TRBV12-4	CASSTGQGAVETQYF	TGTGCCAGCAGTACCGGACAGGGGGCTGTTGAGACCCAGTACTTC
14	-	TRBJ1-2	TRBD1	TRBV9	CASSASGTDYGYTF	TGTGCCAGCAGCGCGTCCGGGACAGACTATGGCTACACCTTC
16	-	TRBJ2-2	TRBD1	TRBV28	CASSPQGEINTGELFF	TGTGCCAGCAGTCCGCAGGGGGAGATTAACACCGGGGAGCTGTTTTTT
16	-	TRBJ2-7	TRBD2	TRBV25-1	CASSEGVGGPFYEQYF	TGTGCCAGCAGTGAAGGAGTGGGAGGGCCCTTCTACGAGCAGTACTTC
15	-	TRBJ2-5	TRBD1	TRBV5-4	CASSLAGDREETQYF	TGTGCCAGCAGCTTGGCCGGAGACAGGGAAGAGACCCAGTACTTC
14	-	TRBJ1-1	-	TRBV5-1	CASSLAKGNTEAFF	TGCGCCAGCAGCTTGGCCAAGGGGAACACTGAAGCTTTCTTT
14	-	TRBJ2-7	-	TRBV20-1	CSARDSAGADEQYF	TGCAGTGCTAGAGATAGCGCGGGGGCCGACGAGCAGTACTTC
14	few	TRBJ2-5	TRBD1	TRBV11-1	CASSIQGGRETQYF	TGTGCCAGCAGCATACAGGGGGGACGAGAGACCCAGTACTTC
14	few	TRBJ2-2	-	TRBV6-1	CASSRDLNTGELFF	TGTGCCAGCAGTCGGGACTTGAACACCGGGGAGCTGTTTTTT
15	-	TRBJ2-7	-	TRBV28	CASRLGTWETYEQYF	TGTGCCAGCAGACTCGGGACATGGGAAACCTACGAGCAGTACTTC
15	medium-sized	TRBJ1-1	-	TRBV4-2	CASSQVATPGTEAFF	TGTGCCAGCAGCCAAGTCGCCACCCCCGGCACTGAAGCTTTCTTT
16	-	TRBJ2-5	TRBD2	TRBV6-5	CASSYGGGRGQETQYF	TGTGCCAGCAGTTACGGGGGCGGGAGGGGCCAGGAGACCCAGTACTTC
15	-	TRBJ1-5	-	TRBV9	CASSVAGEYNQPQHF	TGTGCCAGCAGCGTAGCTGGGGAGTACAATCAGCCCCAGCATTTT
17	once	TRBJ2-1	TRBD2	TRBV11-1	CASSFFRTSGSYNEQFF	TGTGCCAGCAGCTTCTTCCGGACTAGCGGGAGTTACAATGAGCAGTTCTTC
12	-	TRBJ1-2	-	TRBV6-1	CASSPGGYGYTF	TGTGCCAGCAGCCCCGGGGGGTATGGCTACACCTTC
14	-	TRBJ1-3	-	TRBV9	CASSARQVGDTIYF	TGTGCCAGCAGCGCCCGACAGGTGGGGGACACCATATATTTT
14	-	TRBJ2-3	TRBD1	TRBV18	CASSPNRGEYTQYF	TGTGCCAGCTCACCGAACAGGGGGGAATATACGCAGTATTTT
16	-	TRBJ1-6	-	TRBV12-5	CASGFLDGRDDSPLHF	TGTGCTAGTGGTTTCCTCGACGGGAGGGATGATTCACCCCTCCACTTT
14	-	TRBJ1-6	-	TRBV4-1	CASSQLTVNSPLHF	TGCGCCAGCAGCCAGTTGACAGTTAATTCACCCCTCCACTTT
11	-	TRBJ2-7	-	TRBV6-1	CASCTAYEQYF	TGTGCCAGCTGTACAGCTTACGAGCAGTACTTC
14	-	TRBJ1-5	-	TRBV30	CAWSRGPTGEPQHF	TGTGCCTGGAGTCGCGGGCCGACGGGCGAGCCCCAGCATTTT
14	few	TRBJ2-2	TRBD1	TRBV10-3	CAIRGTVNTGELFF	TGTGCCATTAGGGGGACAGTGAACACCGGGGAGTTGTTTTTT
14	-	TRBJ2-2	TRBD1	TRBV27	CASRRQGAVGELFF	TGTGCCAGCAGACGGCAGGGGGCTGTCGGGGAGCTGTTTTTT
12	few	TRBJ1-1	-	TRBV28	CASSLRQGEAFF	TGTGCCAGCAGTTTAAGGCAGGGGGAAGCTTTCTTT
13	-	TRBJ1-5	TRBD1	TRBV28	CATTSGGYQPQHF	TGTGCCACCACGTCAGGGGGATATCAGCCCCAGCATTTT
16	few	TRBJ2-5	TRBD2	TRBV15	CATSRGGLAGGETQYF	TGTGCCACCAGCAGAGGGGGACTAGCGGGGGGTGAGACCCAGTACTTC
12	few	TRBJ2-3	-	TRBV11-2	CASSYGPPTQYF	TGTGCCAGCAGCTATGGGCCCCCCACGCAGTATTTT
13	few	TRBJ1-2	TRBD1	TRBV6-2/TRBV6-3	CASSYLDRPGYTF	TGTGCCAGCAGTTACCTGGACAGGCCAGGCTACACCTTC
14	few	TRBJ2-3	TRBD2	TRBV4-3	CASSQGGGADTQYF	TGCGCCAGCAGCCAAGGGGGGGGTGCAGATACGCAGTATTTT
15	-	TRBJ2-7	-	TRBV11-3	CASSLGEKITYEQYF	TGTGCCAGCAGCTTAGGAGAAAAAATTACCTACGAGCAGTACTTC
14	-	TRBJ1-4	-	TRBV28	CASSSSGHNEKLFF	TGTGCCAGCAGTAGTTCAGGCCACAATGAAAAACTGTTTTTT
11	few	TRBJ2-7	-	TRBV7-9	CASSFLSEQYF	TGTGCCAGCAGCTTTCTTTCCGAGCAGTACTTC
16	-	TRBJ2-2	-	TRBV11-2	CASSPRGPTNTGELFF	TGTGCCAGCAGCCCGCGGGGGCCGACAAACACCGGGGAGCTGTTTTTT
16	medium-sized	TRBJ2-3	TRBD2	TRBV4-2	CASSHSGTSGMDTQYF	TGTGCCAGCAGCCATTCCGGGACTAGCGGGATGGATACGCAGTATTTT
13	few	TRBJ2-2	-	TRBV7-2	CASSLAWTGELFF	TGTGCCAGCAGCTTAGCGTGGACCGGGGAGCTGTTTTTT
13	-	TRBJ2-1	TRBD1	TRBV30	CAWAGTGNNEQFF	TGTGCCTGGGCCGGGACAGGAAACAATGAGCAGTTCTTC
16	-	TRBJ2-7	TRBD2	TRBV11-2	CASSRGPSGMGREQYF	TGTGCCAGCAGCCGAGGCCCTAGCGGGATGGGCAGAGAGCAGTACTTC
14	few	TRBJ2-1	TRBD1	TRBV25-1	CASSDKGARDEQFF	TGTGCCAGCAGTGATAAGGGGGCGCGGGATGAGCAGTTCTTC
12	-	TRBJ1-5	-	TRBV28	CASELRGQPQHF	TGTGCCAGCGAACTTCGGGGTCAGCCCCAGCATTTT